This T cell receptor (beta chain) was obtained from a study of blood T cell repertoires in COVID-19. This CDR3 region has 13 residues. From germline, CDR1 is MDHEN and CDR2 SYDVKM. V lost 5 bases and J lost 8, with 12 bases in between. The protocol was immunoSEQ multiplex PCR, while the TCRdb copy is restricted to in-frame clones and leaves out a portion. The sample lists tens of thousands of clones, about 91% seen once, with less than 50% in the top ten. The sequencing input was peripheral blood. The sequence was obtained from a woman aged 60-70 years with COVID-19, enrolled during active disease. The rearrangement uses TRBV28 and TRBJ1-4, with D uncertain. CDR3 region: CASSIRRGEKLFF. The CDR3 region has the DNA TGTGCCAGCAGTATCCGACGGGGAGAAAAACTGTTTTTT.